This is a list of T cell receptor beta chains from one sample in a study of blood T cell repertoires in COVID-19. Sequenced by immunoSEQ multiplex PCR; TCRdb stores in-frame clones only, minus some. In the table there are 45,000 or so clones, about 88% of which are singletons. The sample taken for sequencing was peripheral blood. The receptor source for this set is a human donor in a cohort sampled during active COVID-19. Each CDR3 is given with its conserved first and last residue. D genes are given only for firm matches. The size field is filled for only some rows; it gives once, few, many or a size class.

v_call	d_call	cdr3_length	j_call	clone_size	cdr3_nt	cdr3_aa
TRBV15	.	15	TRBJ2-3	few	TGTGCCACCAGCAACAAGCGGGCGAGCACAGATACGCAGTATTTT	CATSNKRASTDTQYF
TRBV6-6	.	12	TRBJ1-4	.	TGTGCCAGCAGTACACCTAGTGGAAAACTGTTTTTT	CASSTPSGKLFF
TRBV7-9	TRBD1	16	TRBJ2-7	once	TGTGCCAGCAGCCTCACGACCGGGACAGGACCCTACGAGCAGTACTTC	CASSLTTGTGPYEQYF
TRBV18	.	13	TRBJ2-7	once	TGTGCCAGCTCACCACGTCCGGGATACGAGCAGTACTTC	CASSPRPGYEQYF
TRBV9	TRBD1	17	TRBJ2-3	.	TGTGCCAGCAGCGATATATCAGGGGGATCGAGCACAGATACGCAGTATTTT	CASSDISGGSSTDTQYF
TRBV2	TRBD1	14	TRBJ1-5	.	TGTGCCAGCGACACCAGGACAGGGGCTTCGCCCCAGCATTTT	CASDTRTGASPQHF
TRBV7-9	TRBD2	14	TRBJ2-3	.	TGTGCCAGCAGCCCCGGACTAGCTGGGGATACGCAGTATTTT	CASSPGLAGDTQYF
TRBV9	.	15	TRBJ2-2	.	TGTGCCAGCAGCGTAGAGGGGAAGAACACCGGGGAGCTGTTTTTT	CASSVEGKNTGELFF
TRBV24-1	TRBD1	15	TRBJ2-1	few	TGTGCCACCAGCCCAGACAGGGGCTCCTACAATGAGCAGTTCTTC	CATSPDRGSYNEQFF
TRBV30	.	15	TRBJ2-1	once	TGTGCCTGGAGCCCCTTAGCGGAACCTAGCAATGAGCAGTTCTTC	CAWSPLAEPSNEQFF